The clone carrying this T cell receptor beta chain was observed a handful of times. This specimen comes from a study of blood T cell repertoires in COVID-19. Original methodology: Quantification of nucleated cells was approximated via reference gene primer amplification. TCRdb's table, derived via immunoSEQ multiplex PCR, lists solely in-frame clones and lacks some. V, J and clone size were drawn from that table, and D and trimming were deduced from the DNA. The sample yields 130,000 to 150,000 clones, approximately 88% seen once. The clonotype originates from a woman aged 45-65 years with acute or convalescent COVID-19. Sequencing input: peripheral blood.

The CDR3 protein is CSVGREWGANYGYTF. DNA for the CDR3: TGCAGCGTTGGCCGCGAATGGGGAGCTAACTATGGCTACACCTTC. The gene calls are TRBV29-1 and TRBJ1-2; D ambiguous. With 4 bases removed from V and 0 bases from J, the gap between germline ends came to 15 bases. Germline V gene lookup returns CDR1 SQVTM and CDR2 ANQGSEA. The CDR3 sequence is 15 residues long.